The following is a T cell receptor beta chain sequence with its context. The sample originates from a study of OX40 agonist ivuxolimab in advanced cancers. Sequenced by immunoSEQ multiplex PCR; TCRdb stores in-frame clones only, minus some. The table includes roughly 60,000 clones, roughly 86% detected once. Germline assignment: CDR1 SGHTS and CDR2 YDEGEE. V lost 6 bases and J lost 0, with 17 bases in between. The CDR3 consists of 16 residues. The chain uses TRBV5-8 and TRBJ2-3, with D perhaps given as TRBD1 or TRBD2 (5 bases each). The receptor was isolated from an adult with an advanced solid tumor such as melanoma, head and neck, liver or kidney cancer. The material was CD4+ or CD8+ T cells sorted from blood, obtained in a trial of the OX40 agonist ivuxolimab. The DNA for the CDR3 is TGTGCCAGCACTAAGCCCTTGGGGGATAGCACAGATACGCAGTATTTT. This gives the protein CASTKPLGDSTDTQYF. The full variable domain, completed using reference TRBV5-8 and TRBJ2-3, is EAGVTQSPTHLIKTRGQQATLRCSPISGHTSVYWYQQALGLGLQFLLWYDEGEERNRGNFPPRFSGRQFPNYSSELNVNALELEDSALYLCASTKPLGDSTDTQYFGPGTRLTVL.